Listed below are T cell receptor beta chains from one sample, sequenced in a study of early T cells in non-severe SARS-CoV-2 infection. TCRdb re-derived calls from the 5' RACE reads in MiXCR, one entry per CDR3 protein. Altogether under 85,000 distinct CDR3 sequences are present, roughly 13% being singletons, with the ten largest covering 0.95% to 1.3%. Specimen: whole blood. Receptor source: an adult who was a healthcare worker with PCR-confirmed SARS-CoV-2 infection or an uninfected control (not recorded which). Each CDR3 is given with its conserved first and last residue.

v_call: TRBV6-4
cdr3_aa: CASSDRTFNEQFF

v_call: TRBV9
cdr3_aa: CASSVGYNEQFF

v_call: TRBV23-1
cdr3_aa: CASSQWARTDTYEQYF

v_call: TRBV18
cdr3_aa: CASSPGQSNTEAFF

v_call: TRBV28
cdr3_aa: CASDPDRGPKETQYF

v_call: TRBV2
cdr3_aa: CASLFIRGGYEQYF

v_call: TRBV4-3
cdr3_aa: CASSQDLRTGAAEQYF

v_call: TRBV5-1
cdr3_aa: CASSLQGFINEQYF

v_call: TRBV10-2
cdr3_aa: CASWSVHSNSPLHF

v_call: TRBV6-2/TRBV6-3
cdr3_aa: CASSLRWGNSNQPQHF

v_call: TRBV27
cdr3_aa: CASSLGPAYEQYF

v_call: TRBV27
cdr3_aa: CASSSTSSEQFF

v_call: TRBV7-9
cdr3_aa: CASSSVGMEQYF

v_call: TRBV4-3
cdr3_aa: CASSEGVGEGSEKLFF

v_call: TRBV4-3
cdr3_aa: CASSHLGQGRPGGTEAFF

v_call: TRBV18
cdr3_aa: CASSPNYRDGYTF

v_call: TRBV5-4
cdr3_aa: CASSLGGTSNYGYTF

v_call: TRBV28
cdr3_aa: CASSLWEKDSPLHF

v_call: TRBV29-1
cdr3_aa: CSVRTVGEQYF

v_call: TRBV28
cdr3_aa: CASSLSGTGLEQYF

v_call: TRBV9
cdr3_aa: CASSVEGASTEAFF

v_call: TRBV19
cdr3_aa: CASSRTVPVSSYEQYF

v_call: TRBV7-6
cdr3_aa: CASSSRQGSYEQYF

v_call: TRBV5-1
cdr3_aa: CASSSNPYEQYF

v_call: TRBV24-1
cdr3_aa: CATSDLGDRWPDTQYF

v_call: TRBV5-1
cdr3_aa: CASSLKRGTFTDTQYF

v_call: TRBV28
cdr3_aa: CASSGQSANTEAFF

v_call: TRBV13
cdr3_aa: CASSFGTAYEQYF

v_call: TRBV7-2
cdr3_aa: CASSLGLSGNTIYF

v_call: TRBV3-1
cdr3_aa: CASSPQLAAGAGELFF

v_call: TRBV7-9
cdr3_aa: CASSTAQGLYTF

v_call: TRBV20-1
cdr3_aa: CSASVGKSTDTQYF

v_call: TRBV13
cdr3_aa: CASSLGSSSYEQYF

v_call: TRBV7-8
cdr3_aa: CASSRGPQRDQYF

v_call: TRBV12-3/TRBV12-4
cdr3_aa: CASSEGEGNQPQHF